The present entry profiles one T cell receptor (beta chain) with its context. This record belongs to a study of technical replicates of blood from a few donors. The germline V gene has CDR1 SGHTA and CDR2 FQGNSA. The CDR3 runs 16 residues. V was pared by 0 bases and J by 3 bases, with 15 bases between. Clones were read by immunoSEQ multiplex PCR, and TCRdb kept only the in-frame ones, dropping some. The data show fewer than 90,000 clones, approximately 90% seen once. Sequenced material: T cells isolated from PBMCs. The J gene is TRBJ2-7, the V gene TRBV7-2, with D perhaps TRBD2 (5 bases). The receptor was derived from a human donor in good health. CDR3: CASSLAQSSGLYEQYF. The DNA for the CDR3 is TGTGCCAGCAGCTTAGCTCAATCGAGCGGACTCTACGAGCAGTACTTC.